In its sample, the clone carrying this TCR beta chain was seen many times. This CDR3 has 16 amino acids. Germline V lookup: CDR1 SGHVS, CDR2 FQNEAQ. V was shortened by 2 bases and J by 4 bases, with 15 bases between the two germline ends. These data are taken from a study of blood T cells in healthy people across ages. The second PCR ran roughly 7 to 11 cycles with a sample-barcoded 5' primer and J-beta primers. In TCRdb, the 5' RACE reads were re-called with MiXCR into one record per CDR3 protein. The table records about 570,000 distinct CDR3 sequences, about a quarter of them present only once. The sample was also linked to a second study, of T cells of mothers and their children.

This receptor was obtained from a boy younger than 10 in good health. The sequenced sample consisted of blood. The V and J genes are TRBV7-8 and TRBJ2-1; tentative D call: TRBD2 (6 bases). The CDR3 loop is CASSLFPSATYNEQFF. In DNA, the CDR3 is TGTGCCAGCAGCTTATTTCCTAGCGCTACTTACAATGAGCAGTTCTTC.